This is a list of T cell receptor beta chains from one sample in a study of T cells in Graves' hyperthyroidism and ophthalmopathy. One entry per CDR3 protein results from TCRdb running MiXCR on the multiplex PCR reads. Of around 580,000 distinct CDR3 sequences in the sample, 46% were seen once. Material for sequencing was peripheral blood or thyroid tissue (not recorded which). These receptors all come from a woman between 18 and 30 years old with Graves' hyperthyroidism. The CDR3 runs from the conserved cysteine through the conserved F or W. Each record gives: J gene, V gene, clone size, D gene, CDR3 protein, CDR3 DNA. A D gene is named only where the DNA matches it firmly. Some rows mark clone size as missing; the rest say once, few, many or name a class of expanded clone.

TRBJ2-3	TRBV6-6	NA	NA	CASSAREDFTDTQYF	TGTGCCAGCAGCGCCCGGGAAGATTTCACAGATACGCAGTATTTT
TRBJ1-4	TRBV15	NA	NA	CATSSPPTGLEKLFF	TGTGCCACCAGCAGTCCCCCCACAGGGCTTGAAAAACTGTTTTTT
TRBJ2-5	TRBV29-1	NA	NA	CSLGPGQETQYF	TGCAGCTTGGGTCCTGGGCAAGAGACCCAGTACTTC
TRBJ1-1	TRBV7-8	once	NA	CASSLVTAPWMYNEAFF	TGTGCCAGCAGCTTAGTAACAGCACCCTGGATGTACAATGAAGCTTTCTTT
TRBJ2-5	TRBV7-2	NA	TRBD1	CASSQTGGMRETQYF	TGTGCCAGCAGCCAGACAGGGGGTATGAGGGAGACCCAGTACTTC
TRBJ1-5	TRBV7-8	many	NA	CASSDLGQPQHF	TGTGCCAGCAGCGATCTGGGTCAGCCCCAGCATTTT
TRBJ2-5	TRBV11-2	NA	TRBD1	CASSSLRGGAGTQYF	TGTGCCAGCAGCTCTTTAAGAGGGGGCGCAGGGACCCAGTACTTC
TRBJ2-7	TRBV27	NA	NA	CASSFGTPREAYEQYF	TGTGCCAGCAGTTTCGGGACACCTCGAGAGGCCTACGAGCAGTACTTC
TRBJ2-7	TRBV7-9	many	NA	CASSRVFSYEQYF	TGTGCCAGCAGCCGGGTGTTCTCCTACGAGCAGTACTTC
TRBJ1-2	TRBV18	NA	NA	CASSPSTGTIPNYGYTF	TGTGCCAGCTCACCTTCGACAGGCACAATACCTAACTATGGCTACACCTTC
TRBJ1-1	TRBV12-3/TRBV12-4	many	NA	CASSFPTGTVNTEAFF	TGTGCCAGCAGTTTCCCTACAGGGACGGTGAACACTGAAGCTTTCTTT
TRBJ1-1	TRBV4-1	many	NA	CASSQGVGTEAFF	TGCGCCAGCAGCCAAGGGGTGGGCACTGAAGCTTTCTTT
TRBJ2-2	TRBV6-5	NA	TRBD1	CASSTQGYGELFF	TGTGCCAGCAGTACACAGGGGTACGGGGAGCTGTTTTTT
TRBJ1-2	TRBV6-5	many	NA	CASSYSRTNYGYTF	TGTGCCAGCAGTTATTCGCGGACGAACTATGGCTACACCTTC
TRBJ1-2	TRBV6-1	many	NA	CASTSFQGSNGYTF	TGTGCCAGCACATCCTTCCAGGGTTCCAATGGCTACACCTTC
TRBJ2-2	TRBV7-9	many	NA	CASSPRNAGELFF	TGTGCCAGCAGCCCCCGGAACGCCGGGGAGCTGTTTTTT
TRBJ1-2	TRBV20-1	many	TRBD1	CSANIDRGGDGYTF	TGCAGTGCTAATATAGACAGGGGAGGGGATGGCTACACCTTC
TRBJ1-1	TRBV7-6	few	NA	CASSLEGSGEAFF	TGTGCCAGCAGCTTAGAGGGGTCCGGTGAAGCTTTCTTT
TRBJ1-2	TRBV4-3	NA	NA	CASSPSGRGDNNYGYTF	TGCGCCAGCAGCCCTTCTGGACGGGGAGACAACAACTATGGCTACACCTTC
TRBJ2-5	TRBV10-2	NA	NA	CATYDLTQETQYF	TGCGCCACCTATGACCTGACTCAAGAGACCCAGTACTTC
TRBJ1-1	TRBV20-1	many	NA	CSARHKVGNTEAFF	TGCAGTGCTAGACATAAAGTGGGTAACACTGAAGCTTTCTTT
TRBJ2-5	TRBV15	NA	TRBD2	CATSSSRGGQETQYF	TGTGCCACCAGCAGCAGCCGGGGGGGACAAGAGACCCAGTACTTC
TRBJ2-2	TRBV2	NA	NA	CASSSGEDANTGELFF	TGTGCCAGCAGTTCCGGAGAGGATGCTAACACCGGGGAGCTGTTTTTT
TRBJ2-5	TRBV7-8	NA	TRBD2	CASSLGWGLAGEGTQYF	TGTGCCAGCAGCTTAGGGTGGGGACTAGCGGGAGAAGGGACCCAGTACTTC
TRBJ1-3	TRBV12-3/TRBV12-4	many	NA	CASSKAYGNTIYF	TGTGCCAGCAGTAAAGCATACGGAAACACCATATATTTT
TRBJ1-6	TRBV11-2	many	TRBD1	CASSLMGQDNSPLHF	TGTGCCAGCAGCTTAATGGGACAGGATAATTCACCCCTCCACTTT
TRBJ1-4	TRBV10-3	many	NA	CAIRKREDVNEKLFF	TGTGCCATCAGGAAAAGGGAGGACGTCAACGAAAAACTGTTTTTT
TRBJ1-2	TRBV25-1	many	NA	CASSESGGGYTF	TGTGCCAGCAGTGAATCTGGGGGTGGCTACACCTTC
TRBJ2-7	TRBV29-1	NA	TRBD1	CSVEGQSHEQYF	TGCAGCGTTGAGGGACAGAGTCACGAGCAGTACTTC
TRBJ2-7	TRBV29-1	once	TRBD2	CSVGLAGRGEQYF	TGCAGCGTAGGACTAGCGGGAAGAGGGGAGCAGTACTTC
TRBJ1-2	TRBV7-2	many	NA	CASSVAMGANYGYTF	TGTGCCAGCAGCGTAGCTATGGGGGCTAACTATGGCTACACCTTC
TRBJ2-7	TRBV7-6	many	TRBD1	CASSSLTGNEQYF	TGTGCCAGCAGCTCCCTGACAGGGAACGAGCAGTACTTC
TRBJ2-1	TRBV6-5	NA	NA	CASSRYHEQFF	TGTGCCAGCAGCAGGTATCATGAGCAGTTCTTC
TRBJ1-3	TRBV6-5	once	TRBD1	CASRTTGGAGNTIYF	TGTGCCAGCAGAACAACAGGGGGCGCTGGAAACACCATATATTTT
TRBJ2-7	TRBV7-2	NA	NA	CASSGAKAVLLEQYF	TGTGCCAGCAGCGGTGCGAAAGCGGTCCTCCTCGAGCAGTACTTC
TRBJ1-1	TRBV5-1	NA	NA	CASSLAGSITEAFF	TGCGCCAGCAGCTTGGCAGGGTCGATCACTGAAGCTTTCTTT
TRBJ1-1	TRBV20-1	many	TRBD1	CSARGQGRAFF	TGCAGTGCTAGGGGACAGGGACGAGCTTTCTTT
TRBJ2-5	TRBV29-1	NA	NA	CSVRLAETQYF	TGCAGCGTTAGGCTAGCGGAGACCCAGTACTTC
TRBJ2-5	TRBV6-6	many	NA	CASRGSGQYQETQYF	TGTGCCAGCAGGGGGAGCGGGCAGTACCAAGAGACCCAGTACTTC
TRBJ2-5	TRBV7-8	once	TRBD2	CASSSVRLAGGHETQYF	TGTGCCAGCAGTTCCGTTCGACTAGCGGGAGGACATGAGACCCAGTACTTC
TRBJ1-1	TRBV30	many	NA	CAWSLIGGSTEAFF	TGTGCCTGGAGCTTAATTGGAGGAAGCACTGAAGCTTTCTTT
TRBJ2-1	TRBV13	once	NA	CASSLVGGASYNEQFF	TGTGCCAGCAGCTTAGTAGGAGGGGCTTCATACAATGAGCAGTTCTTC
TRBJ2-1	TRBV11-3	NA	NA	CASSLGAGSSYNEQFF	TGTGCCAGCAGCTTAGGGGCGGGAAGCTCCTACAATGAGCAGTTCTTC
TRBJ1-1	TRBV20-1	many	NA	CSARRGLGTEAFF	TGCAGTGCTAGGAGAGGCCTCGGGACTGAAGCTTTCTTT
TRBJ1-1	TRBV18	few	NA	CASSPPGQVGGTEAFF	TGTGCCAGCTCACCACCGGGGCAGGTAGGCGGCACTGAAGCTTTCTTT
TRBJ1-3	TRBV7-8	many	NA	CASSPGRTGNTIYF	TGTGCCAGCAGCCCAGGCAGAACTGGAAACACCATATATTTT
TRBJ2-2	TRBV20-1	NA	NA	CGARDGGGGTGELFF	TGCGGTGCTAGAGACGGGGGAGGGGGAACCGGGGAGCTGTTTTTT